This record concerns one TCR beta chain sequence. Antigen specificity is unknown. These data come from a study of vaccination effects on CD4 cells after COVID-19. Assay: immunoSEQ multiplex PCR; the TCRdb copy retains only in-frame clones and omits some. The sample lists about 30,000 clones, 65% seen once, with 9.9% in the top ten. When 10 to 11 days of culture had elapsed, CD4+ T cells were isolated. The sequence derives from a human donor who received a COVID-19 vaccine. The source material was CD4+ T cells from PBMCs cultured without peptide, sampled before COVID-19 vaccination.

Written as DNA, the CDR3 is TGTGCCAGCAGCCCCCAGGGAGGAATGCACACTGAAGCTTTCTTT. This gives the protein CASSPQGGMHTEAFF. J is TRBJ1-1 and V is TRBV3-1 (or the pseudogene TRBV3-2); D is possibly TRBD1 (5 bases). V was cut by 4 bases and J by 3 bases, with 15 bases left in between. This CDR3 region has 15 residues. Per germline, CDR1 LGHDT and CDR2 YNNKEL (reference sequence).